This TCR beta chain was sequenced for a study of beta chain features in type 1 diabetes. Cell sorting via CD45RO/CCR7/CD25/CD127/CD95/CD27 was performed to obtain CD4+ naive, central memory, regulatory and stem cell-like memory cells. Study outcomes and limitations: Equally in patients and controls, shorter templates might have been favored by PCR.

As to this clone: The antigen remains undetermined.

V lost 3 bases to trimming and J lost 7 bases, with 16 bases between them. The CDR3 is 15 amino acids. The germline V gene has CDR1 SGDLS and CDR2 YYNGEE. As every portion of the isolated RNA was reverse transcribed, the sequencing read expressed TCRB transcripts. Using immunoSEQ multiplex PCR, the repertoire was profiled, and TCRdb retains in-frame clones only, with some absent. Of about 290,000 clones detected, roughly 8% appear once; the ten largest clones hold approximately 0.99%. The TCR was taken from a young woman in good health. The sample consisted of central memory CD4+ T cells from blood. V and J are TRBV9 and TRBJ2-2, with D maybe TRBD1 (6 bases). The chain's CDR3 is CASSARRTVVGELFF. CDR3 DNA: TGTGCCAGCAGCGCCCGAAGGACAGTTGTCGGGGAGCTGTTTTTT.